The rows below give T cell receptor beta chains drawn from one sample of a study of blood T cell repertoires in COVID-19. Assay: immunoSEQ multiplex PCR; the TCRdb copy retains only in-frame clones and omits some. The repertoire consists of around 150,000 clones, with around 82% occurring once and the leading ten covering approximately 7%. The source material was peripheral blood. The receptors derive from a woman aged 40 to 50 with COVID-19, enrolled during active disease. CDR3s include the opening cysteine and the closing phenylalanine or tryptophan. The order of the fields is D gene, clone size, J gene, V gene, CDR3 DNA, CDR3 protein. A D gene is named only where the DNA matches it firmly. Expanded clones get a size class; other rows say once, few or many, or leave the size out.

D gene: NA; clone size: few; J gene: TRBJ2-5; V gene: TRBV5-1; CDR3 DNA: TGCGCCAGCAGCTTGACGGGGGAGACCCAGTACTTC; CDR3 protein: CASSLTGETQYF
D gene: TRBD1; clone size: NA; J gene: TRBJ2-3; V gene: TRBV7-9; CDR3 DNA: TGTGCCAGCAGCATTTACGGGACAGCATTCACAGATACGCAGTATTTT; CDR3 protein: CASSIYGTAFTDTQYF
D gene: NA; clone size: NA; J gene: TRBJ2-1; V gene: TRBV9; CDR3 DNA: TGTGCCAGCAGCGACACTAGCATAGATGAGCAGTTCTTC; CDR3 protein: CASSDTSIDEQFF
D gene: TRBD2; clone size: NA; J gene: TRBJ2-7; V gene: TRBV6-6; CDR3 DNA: TGTGCCAGCAGTATTAGCGGGACCCGCTACGAGCAGTACTTC; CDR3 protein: CASSISGTRYEQYF
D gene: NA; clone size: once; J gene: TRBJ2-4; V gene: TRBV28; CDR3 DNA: TGTGCCAGCAGTACCTCGGGACTAGCCAAAAACATTCAGTACTTC; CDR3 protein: CASSTSGLAKNIQYF
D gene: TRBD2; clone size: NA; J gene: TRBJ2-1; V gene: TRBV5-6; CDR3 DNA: TGTGCCAGCAGCCTAGTAGCGGGAGTGGCACGCAATGAGCAGTTCTTC; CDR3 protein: CASSLVAGVARNEQFF
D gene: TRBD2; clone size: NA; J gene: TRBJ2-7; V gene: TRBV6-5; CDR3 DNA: TGTGCCACCTCAACGGGACTAGCAGACTACGAGCAGTACTTC; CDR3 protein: CATSTGLADYEQYF
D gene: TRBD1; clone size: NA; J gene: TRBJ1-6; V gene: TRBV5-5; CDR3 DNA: TGTGCCAGCAGCTTGGTACAGGGGGCGGTTAATTCACCCCTCCACTTT; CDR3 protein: CASSLVQGAVNSPLHF
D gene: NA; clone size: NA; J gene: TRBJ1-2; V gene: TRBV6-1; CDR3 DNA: TGTGCCAGCAGTGAAAAGGTCAGCGCGTATGGCTACACCTTC; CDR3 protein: CASSEKVSAYGYTF
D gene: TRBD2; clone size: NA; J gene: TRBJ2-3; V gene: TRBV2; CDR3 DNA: TGTGCCAGCAGTAGACTAGCGGGGGACCCTAGCACAGATACGCAGTATTTT; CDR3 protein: CASSRLAGDPSTDTQYF
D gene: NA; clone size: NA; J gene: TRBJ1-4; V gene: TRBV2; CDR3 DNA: TGTGCCAGCGGCGAACAGGGTTTAAGAAAACTGTTTTTT; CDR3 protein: CASGEQGLRKLFF
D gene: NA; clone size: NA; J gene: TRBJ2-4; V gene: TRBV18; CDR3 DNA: TGTGCCAGCTCACCACCAGGGGCCGGGTCCAAAAACATTCAGTACTTC; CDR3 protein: CASSPPGAGSKNIQYF
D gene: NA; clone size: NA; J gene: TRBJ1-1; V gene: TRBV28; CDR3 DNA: TGTGCCAGCAGTTTTGGACTCCCTGAAGCTTTCTTT; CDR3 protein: CASSFGLPEAFF
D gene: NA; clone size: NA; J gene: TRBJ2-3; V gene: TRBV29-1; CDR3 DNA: TGCAGCGTTGAAGTGGCGGGAACAGATACGCAGTATTTT; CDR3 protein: CSVEVAGTDTQYF
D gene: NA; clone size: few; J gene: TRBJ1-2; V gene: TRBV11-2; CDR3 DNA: TGTGCCAGCAGCTTAGACAGGGGAGTTAACTATGGCTACACCTTC; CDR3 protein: CASSLDRGVNYGYTF